This T cell receptor (beta chain) was recorded in a study of CXCR3-negative and CXCR3-positive naive CD8 T cells. Study findings and constraints: Once cells were cryopreserved, CXCR3 expression went down partly, and most assays used fresh PBMCs. Both of the naive subsets showed about the same high diversity, but memory CD8+ cells had much less.

Germline lookup yields CDR1 SQVTM and CDR2 ANQGSEA. The CDR3 runs 13 residues. To note about this clonotype: Its antigen remains unknown.

UMI labels and 5' RACE were used to prepare the TRB cDNA libraries. TCRdb re-called the 5' RACE reads and shows each CDR3 protein once, DNA omitted. This sample's table has 75,000 or so distinct CDR3 sequences. Material: naive CXCR3- CD8+ T cells from blood. Subset of the sample: CD45RO-CCR7+CD27+CD95- naive CD8+ T cells lacking CXCR3 (TNR3-). The gene calls are TRBV29-1 and TRBJ2-3. This TCR derives from a human donor in good health. Some clones in this sample may be carry-over from other donors' samples. The CDR3 region is CSAEGENTDTQYF.